The 30 T cell receptor beta chains below come from one sample, sequenced in a study of cytomegalovirus exposure and HLA in healthy donors. PCR primers comprised 60 Vbeta and 13 Jbeta primers. Clones were sequenced by immunoSEQ multiplex PCR, and TCRdb holds only the in-frame ones, with some missing. The ten top clones account for roughly 1.7%, within a sample of around 140,000 clones. Sequenced sample: PBMCs. Source of these receptors: a woman between 35 and 50 years old in good health and CMV-seropositive.

The rearrangement uses TRBV7-9 and TRBJ2-5; perhaps TRBD2 as D (6 bases). CDR3 size: 15 residues. Germline V lookup: CDR1 SEHNR, CDR2 FQNEAQ (reference sequence). Trimming removed 1 base from V and 6 bases from J, with 15 bases in between. The CDR3 coding sequence is TGTGCCAGCAGCTTAGATTGGCGGGGTCCGAAGACCCAGTACTTC. It yields the protein CASSLDWRGPKTQYF.

The chain employs TRBV7-3 and TRBJ2-1; perhaps TRBD1 as D (6 bases). The CDR3 extends over 14 amino acids. In germline, CDR1 is SGHTA, CDR2 FQGTGA. V was pared by 5 bases and J by 4 bases, with 12 bases between. The CDR3, as DNA: TGTGCCAGCAGCCCAAGACAGGCATACAATGAGCAGTTCTTC. Translating gives CASSPRQAYNEQFF.

J is TRBJ2-2 and V is TRBV11-2; TRBD2 aligns across 11 bases. Germline V CDR1 and CDR2: SGHAT, FQNNGV. CDR3 length: 15 residues. J gave up 4 bases and V 5 bases, and 3 bases lay outside the gene matches. The CDR3 region has the DNA TGTGCCAGCAGCCCTAGCGGGAGGCCCACCGGGGAGCTGTTTTTT. Translation gives CASSPSGRPTGELFF.

As regards this clone: At the DNA level, this CDR3 is encoded by other sequences in the same sample as well. The chain recombines TRBV5-1 with TRBJ1-5; TRBD1 might be the D (5 bases). Germline V gives CDR1 SGHRS, CDR2 YFSETQ. The V end was cut by 0 bases, the J end by 1 base, with 5 bases between. The CDR3 runs 14 residues. The CDR3 DNA reads TGCGCCAGCAGCTTGGAGGGGAGCAATCAGCCCCAGCATTTT. It codes for CASSLEGSNQPQHF.

The chain employs TRBV19 and TRBJ2-1; D is undetermined. This CDR3 region has 15 residues. Germline CDR1 and CDR2: LNHDA and SQIVND (reference sequence). With 6 bases removed from V and 0 bases from J, the gap between germline ends came to 12 bases. The CDR3 region has the DNA TGTGCCAGTAGATTTGGCGGAAGCTCCTACAATGAGCAGTTCTTC. The encoded protein is CASRFGGSSYNEQFF. The full variable domain, rest sourced from reference TRBV19 and TRBJ2-1, is DGGITQSPKYLFRKEGQNVTLSCEQNLNHDAMYWYRQDPGQGLRLIYYSQIVNDFQKGDIAEGYSVSREKKESFPLTVTSAQKNPTAFYLCASRFGGSSYNEQFFGPGTRLTVL.

The chain uses TRBV27 and TRBJ2-7; D gene unclear. The ends were cut back, 4 bases at V and 0 bases at J, with 13 bases in the middle. This CDR3 is built from 15 residues. Germline loops: CDR1 MNHEY, CDR2 SMNVEV (reference sequence). CDR3 in amino acids: CASSSYSDFSYEQYF. The CDR3 DNA reads TGTGCCAGCAGTTCCTACTCCGACTTCTCCTACGAGCAGTACTTC.

J is TRBJ2-7 and V is TRBV29-1; a weak D match, TRBD2 (6 bases). CDR1 SQVTM and CDR2 ANQGSEA come from the germline V gene. Trimming took off 2 bases at V and 2 bases at J, with 22 bases between the two ends. The CDR3 sequence is 17 residues long. For the CDR3, the DNA is TGCAGCGTTGAAACCCGCGGGACGACTAGGTCCCCCTACGAGCAGTACTTC. Amino acids: CSVETRGTTRSPYEQYF.

J is TRBJ1-2 and V is TRBV5-6, with 8 bases that match TRBD1. This CDR3 is built from 14 residues. Germline CDR1 SGHDT, CDR2 YYEEEE. Unmatched junction bases numbered 5, after V lost 5 bases and J lost 2 bases. CDR3 sequence reads: CASSQGQDNYGYTF. CDR3 nucleotides: TGTGCCAGCAGTCAGGGACAGGACAACTATGGCTACACCTTC.

V is TRBV27 and J is TRBJ2-1; TRBD2 might be the D (6 bases). This CDR3 is built from 17 residues. CDR1 and CDR2 (germline): MNHEY, SMNVEV (reference sequence). With 2 bases removed from V and 6 bases from J, the gap between germline ends came to 20 bases. CDR3 bases: TGTGCCAGCAGTTTAAAGGCGGGAACTACCATTCTCAATGAGCAGTTCTTC. It codes for CASSLKAGTTILNEQFF.

V and J are TRBV5-4 and TRBJ2-2, with TRBD2 matching 10 bases. This CDR3 has 16 amino acids. V shed 4 bases and J 1 base; nucleotides not matched to a gene: 4. The germline V gene encodes CDR1 SGHNT and CDR2 YYREEE (reference sequence). The CDR3 loop reads CASSRPSGGNTGELFF. The CDR3 region has the DNA TGTGCCAGCAGCCGGCCTAGCGGGGGGAACACCGGGGAGCTGTTTTTT.

The chain recombines TRBV5-4 with TRBJ2-2; 8 bases agree with TRBD2. Looked up from germline, CDR1 is SGHNT and CDR2 is YYREEE (reference sequence). Losses at the gene ends were 0 bases for V and 8 bases for J; bases not matched to a gene: 9. The CDR3 is made up of 16 amino acids. In DNA form, the CDR3 reads TGTGCCAGCAGCTTGGAAGGGACTAGGGGGATGGGGGAGCTGTTTTTT. As protein: CASSLEGTRGMGELFF. Drawing the rest from reference TRBV5-4 and TRBJ2-2, the complete variable domain is ETGVTQSPTHLIKTRGQQVTLRCSSQSGHNTVSWYQQALGQGPQFIFQYYREEENGRGNFPPRFSGLQFPNYSSELNVNALELDDSALYLCASSLEGTRGMGELFFGEGSRLTVL.

The rearrangement joins TRBV2 to TRBJ2-3; 10 nucleotides match TRBD2. The V gene's germline CDR1 is SNHLY and CDR2 FYNNEI. V was clipped by 9 bases and J by 4 bases; unmatched bases: 19. CDR3 length: 18 residues. The chain's CDR3 is CARTHPTSGFRVPDTQYF. Here the CDR3 DNA reads TGTGCCAGGACCCACCCGACTAGCGGGTTCCGGGTGCCAGATACGCAGTATTTT.

The chain recombines TRBV12-2 with TRBJ1-3. TRBV12-2 counts as a pseudogene. The CDR3 has 14 amino acids. In nucleotides, the CDR3 is TGTGCAAGTCGCTCCCTGAGCTCTGGAAACACCATATATTTT. This translates into CASRSLSSGNTIYF.

The CDR3 DNA reads TGCAGTGCTCCTACTTCTGGCTACACCTTC. This translates into CSAPTSGYTF. This sequence joins TRBV20-1 and TRBJ1-2; D unclear. Germline CDR1 DFQATT, CDR2 SNEGSKA (reference sequence). V lost 5 bases, J lost 7 bases, and 8 bases lay in between. This CDR3 contains 10 residues.

This rearrangement joins TRBV4-3 to TRBJ2-7, with D maybe TRBD2 (5 bases). This CDR3 is 16 amino acids long. Germline assignment: CDR1 LGHNA and CDR2 YSLEER. Trimming cost V 0 bases and J 5 bases, with 17 bases left between them. CDR3: CASSQDPAGRENEQYF. The CDR3 DNA follows: TGCGCCAGCAGCCAAGATCCCGCAGGTAGGGAGAACGAGCAGTACTTC.

The genes are TRBV5-4 and TRBJ1-1; D is ambiguous. With 0 bases removed from V and 2 bases from J, the gap between germline ends came to 8 bases. Per the germline V gene, CDR1 is SGHNT and CDR2 is YYREEE (reference sequence). This CDR3 contains 14 residues. CDR3 in amino acids: CASSLGRLNTEAFF. In DNA, the CDR3 is TGTGCCAGCAGCTTGGGCCGGTTAAACACTGAAGCTTTCTTT.

The V gene is TRBV5-1, the J gene TRBJ2-1; D is possibly TRBD1 (5 bases). The germline V and J ends were trimmed by 4 bases and 3 bases, with 14 bases remaining between them. The CDR3 extends over 15 amino acids. Germline lookup yields CDR1 SGHRS and CDR2 YFSETQ. CDR3 loop: CASSGRRDVYNEQFF. The CDR3 nucleotides are TGCGCCAGCAGCGGTCGCAGGGATGTCTACAATGAGCAGTTCTTC.

This rearrangement joins TRBV5-1 to TRBJ1-2, with 8 nucleotides matching TRBD1. With 4 bases clipped from V and 4 bases from J, the junction kept 6 bases outside the gene matches. The CDR3 has 14 amino acids. Germline V lookup: CDR1 SGHRS, CDR2 YFSETQ. The CDR3 region has the DNA TGCGCCAGCAGCCTAGGACAGGGTGCCTATGGCTACACCTTC. Translation: CASSLGQGAYGYTF.

This chain links TRBV15 with TRBJ2-7, with 13 bases that match TRBD2. Germline CDR1 LNHNV, CDR2 YYDKDF (reference sequence). This CDR3 has 18 amino acids. Trimming took 0 bases from V and 3 from J; bases not matched to a gene: 8. The CDR3 protein is CATSRDSGLAGRGYEQYF. In nucleotides, the CDR3 is TGTGCCACCAGCAGAGATTCGGGACTAGCGGGAAGGGGCTACGAGCAGTACTTC. The full variable domain, its missing parts supplied by reference TRBV15 and TRBJ2-7, is DAMVIQNPRYQVTQFGKPVTLSCSQTLNHNVMYWYQQKSSQAPKLLFHYYDKDFNNEADTPDNFQSRRPNTSFCFLDIRSPGLGDTAMYLCATSRDSGLAGRGYEQYFGPGTRLTVT.

The chain has TRBV7-2 and TRBJ1-5, with 7 bases lining up with TRBD1. The trim removed 4 bases at V and 0 bases at J, leaving 3 bases unmatched. CDR1 and CDR2 (germline): SGHTA, FQGNSA. The CDR3 covers 15 residues. The CDR3 is CASSYRGGSNQPQHF. CDR3 sequence (DNA): TGTGCCAGCAGCTACAGGGGAGGTAGCAATCAGCCCCAGCATTTT.

The rearrangement joins TRBV15 to TRBJ2-2; D remains ambiguous. Per the germline V gene, CDR1 is LNHNV and CDR2 is YYDKDF (reference sequence). V dropped 1 base and J dropped 1 base, with 10 bases sitting between them. There are 16 residues in the CDR3. This CDR3 reads CATSRGSLRNTGELFF. CDR3 sequence (DNA): TGTGCCACCAGCAGAGGGAGTTTGAGGAACACCGGGGAGCTGTTTTTT.

The CDR3 loop reads CAISAGGQVGYSNQPQHF. Written as DNA, the CDR3 is TGTGCCATCAGTGCAGGGGGACAGGTGGGGTATAGCAATCAGCCCCAGCATTTT. V usage is TRBV10-3 and J usage is TRBJ1-5, with 8 bases aligning to TRBD1. The CDR3 sequence is 18 residues long. Trimming cost V 4 bases and J 0 bases; bases outside gene matches: 11. Germline CDR1 ENHRY, CDR2 SYGVKD.

This sequence joins TRBV5-6 and TRBJ2-3, with a weak D call TRBD1 (6 bases). The V and J ends lost 0 bases and 1 base respectively, with 12 bases between them. The CDR3 has 16 amino acids. Germline CDR1 reads SGHDT; CDR2 reads YYEEEE. CDR3 sequence reads: CASSLVVTGGTDTQYF. CDR3 in DNA: TGTGCCAGCAGCTTGGTTGTGACAGGAGGCACAGATACGCAGTATTTT.

The chain couples TRBV19 to TRBJ1-4, with TRBD1 matching 8 bases. This CDR3 has 16 residues. V lost 5 bases, J lost 4 bases, and 9 bases stayed unmatched. The germline gives CDR1 LNHDA, CDR2 SQIVND (reference sequence). The CDR3 reads CASSPRTGTYNEKLFF. The CDR3, as DNA: TGTGCCAGTAGTCCCAGGACAGGGACGTATAATGAAAAACTGTTTTTT.

V usage is TRBV2 and J usage is TRBJ2-5; D is perhaps TRBD2 (7 bases). Trimming cost V 6 bases and J 5 bases, with 16 bases left between them. The CDR3 has 14 residues. CDR1 and CDR2 from the germline V gene are SNHLY and FYNNEI. The CDR3 DNA reads TGTGCCAGCAGGGGTTCGGGGGGCGCGGAGACCCAGTACTTC. It specifies CASRGSGGAETQYF.

This chain joins TRBV19 and TRBJ1-1; TRBD1 matches 7 bases. This CDR3 has 13 residues. V shed 5 bases, J shed 4 bases, and the junction held 4 bases outside the gene matches. Germline V gene data show CDR1 as LNHDA and CDR2 as SQIVND (reference sequence). CDR3 region: CASSAYRGTEAFF. The CDR3 nucleotides read TGTGCCAGTAGTGCCTACAGGGGCACTGAAGCTTTCTTT.

V usage is TRBV19 and J usage is TRBJ2-1; 7 nucleotides line up with TRBD2. This CDR3 is built from 16 residues. Per the germline V gene, CDR1 is LNHDA and CDR2 is SQIVND (reference sequence). V trimming: 5 bases; J trimming: 3 bases; junction bases outside the gene matches: 10. The CDR3 here is CASSLLGGRGYNEQFF. The DNA of the CDR3 is TGTGCCAGTAGTCTCTTGGGCGGGAGAGGCTACAATGAGCAGTTCTTC.

The chain employs TRBV5-1 and TRBJ2-3; TRBD2 agrees at 13 bases. CDR3 length: 17 residues. The germline V gene encodes CDR1 SGHRS and CDR2 YFSETQ. Germline trimming cut 4 bases from V and 2 bases from J; bases unmatched to any gene: 7. The chain's CDR3 is CASSGTTSGRPTDTQYF. The CDR3 DNA follows: TGCGCCAGCAGCGGGACGACTAGCGGGAGGCCCACAGATACGCAGTATTTT.

V and J are TRBV19 and TRBJ1-2, with 8 bases that match TRBD1. CDR1 is LNHDA and CDR2 is SQIVND in the germline V gene (reference sequence). The trim removed 1 base at V and 6 bases at J, leaving 4 bases unmatched. This CDR3 has 14 residues. In DNA form, the CDR3 reads TGTGCCAGTAGTATAGCCCAGGGGGCGGATGGCTACACCTTC. This sequence encodes CASSIAQGADGYTF. Looking up the rest from reference TRBV19 and TRBJ1-2 gives the full variable domain: DGGITQSPKYLFRKEGQNVTLSCEQNLNHDAMYWYRQDPGQGLRLIYYSQIVNDFQKGDIAEGYSVSREKKESFPLTVTSAQKNPTAFYLCASSIAQGADGYTFGSGTRLTVV.

The V gene is TRBV5-4, the J gene TRBJ2-2; D might be TRBD2 (5 bases). The germline V gene has CDR1 SGHNT and CDR2 YYREEE (reference sequence). V was trimmed by 4 bases and J by 1 base, leaving 8 bases between them. The CDR3 spans 14 residues. CDR3 coding DNA: TGTGCCAGCAGCCTAGCAGGGAACACCGGGGAGCTGTTTTTT. It is translated as CASSLAGNTGELFF. Full variable domain (remainder filled in from reference TRBV5-4 and TRBJ2-2): ETGVTQSPTHLIKTRGQQVTLRCSSQSGHNTVSWYQQALGQGPQFIFQYYREEENGRGNFPPRFSGLQFPNYSSELNVNALELDDSALYLCASSLAGNTGELFFGEGSRLTVL.